Each of the 25 T cell receptor beta chains below was sequenced from the same sample in a study of blood T cell repertoires in COVID-19. This table comes from immunoSEQ multiplex PCR, and its TCRdb copy is limited to in-frame clones, with some not included. This sample yields over 150,000 clones, of which around four fifths are seen a single time; roughly 2.8% belongs to the top ten. Sequenced sample: peripheral blood. The receptor source for this set is a woman aged 55-69 years with acute or convalescent COVID-19.

V is TRBV18 and J is TRBJ1-5, with TRBD1 matching 7 bases. Trimming took 3 bases from V and 3 from J; bases not matched to a gene: 11. Germline V lookup: CDR1 KGHSH, CDR2 LQKENI. This CDR3 has 17 amino acids. The CDR3 DNA sequence: TGTGCCAGCTCACCTCCCCCCCTGGGACAGATCAATCAGCCCCAGCATTTT. This sequence encodes CASSPPPLGQINQPQHF.

The J gene is TRBJ1-2, the V gene TRBV2; 8 bases fit TRBD1. The V segment lost 0 bases and the J segment 5 bases; nucleotides outside the gene matches: 2. The CDR3 is 14 residues long. Germline V gene lookup returns CDR1 SNHLY and CDR2 FYNNEI. The CDR3 spells CASSEARGLYGYTF. The CDR3 DNA follows: TGTGCCAGCAGTGAAGCCAGGGGGCTGTATGGCTACACCTTC.

This clone showed up just a few times. This chain uses TRBV29-1 with TRBJ2-7; no reliable D call. The CDR3 runs to 13 residues. The germline CDR1 and CDR2 sequences are SQVTM and ANQGSEA. Trimming pared 1 base from V and 0 bases from J, leaving 7 bases between. CDR3 DNA: TGCAGCGTTGAAGCAGGAAGCTCCTACGAGCAGTACTTC. This sequence encodes CSVEAGSSYEQYF.

This chain joins TRBV6-5 and TRBJ1-2; D perhaps matches TRBD1 (6 bases). V lost 3 bases and J 8 bases, leaving 16 bases between the germline ends. CDR1 MNHEY and CDR2 SVGAGI come from the germline V gene. This CDR3 is 14 amino acids long. The CDR3 bases are TGTGCCAGCAGTTATCCGGGGGGGGCGAAGGGCTACACCTTC. It codes for CASSYPGGAKGYTF.

The V call is TRBV7-2, the J call TRBJ2-5, with 8 positions matching TRBD1. V was pared by 4 bases and J by 5 bases, with 9 bases of the junction left unmatched. The germline V gene encodes CDR1 SGHTA and CDR2 FQGNSA. The CDR3 totals 15 residues. The CDR3 sequence: CASSSQGVGTETQYF. In nucleotides, the CDR3 is TGTGCCAGCAGCTCACAGGGGGTAGGGACGGAGACCCAGTACTTC.

The chain links TRBV15 to TRBJ1-5, with TRBD1 matching 9 bases. Germline CDR1 and CDR2: LNHNV and YYDKDF (reference sequence). J was trimmed by 6 bases and V by 3 bases; bases with no gene match: 6. The CDR3 is 15 amino acids. This CDR3 is CATSRGQGLSQPQHF. DNA for the CDR3: TGTGCCACCAGCAGGGGACAGGGACTTAGTCAGCCCCAGCATTTT.

This clone was counted once. The rearrangement links TRBV2 to TRBJ2-2, with a weak D call TRBD1 (7 bases). The V gene's germline CDR1 is SNHLY and CDR2 FYNNEI. Trimming left V 1 base short and J 6 bases short, with 9 bases between. The CDR3 is 14 residues long. The CDR3 loop reads CASSEVRGAGELFF. As DNA, the CDR3 is TGTGCCAGCAGTGAAGTCAGGGGGGCCGGGGAGCTGTTTTTT.

J is TRBJ1-3 and V is TRBV7-2; no reliable D call. The CDR3 is 13 residues long. Germline loops: CDR1 SGHTA, CDR2 FQGNSA. Trimming shortened V by 0 bases and J by 4 bases, and 4 bases separated the two germline ends. The CDR3, as DNA: TGTGCCAGCAGCTTAGCGCGGGGAAACACCATATATTTT. This encodes CASSLARGNTIYF.

V is TRBV12-5 and J is TRBJ1-1; D gene ambiguous. Germline CDR1 is LGHNT and CDR2 is FRNRAP. Trimming removed 2 bases from V and 6 bases from J, with 13 bases in between. The CDR3 totals 14 residues. This chain's CDR3 is CASGLPPSQSEAFF. For the CDR3, the DNA is TGTGCTAGTGGTTTGCCACCCTCGCAGTCTGAAGCTTTCTTT.

The V gene is TRBV6-5, the J gene TRBJ2-2, with D tentatively TRBD1 (6 bases). The CDR3 extends over 14 amino acids. The V gene lost 6 bases and the J gene lost 0 bases, with 8 bases spanning the gap. Germline V gene lookup returns CDR1 MNHEY and CDR2 SVGAGI. The CDR3 here is CASRNRANTGELFF. The CDR3 nucleotides read TGTGCCAGCAGAAACAGGGCGAACACCGGGGAGCTGTTTTTT.

The J gene is TRBJ2-1, the V gene TRBV11-2; D is perhaps TRBD1 (6 bases). Germline-derived CDR1 and CDR2 are SGHAT and FQNNGV. Trimming shortened V by 4 bases and J by 6 bases, and 22 bases separated the two germline ends. CDR3 size: 17 residues. Here the CDR3 reads CASSSARRQGFTNEQFF. The CDR3 DNA follows: TGTGCCAGCAGCTCTGCTCGTCGTCAGGGGTTCACCAATGAGCAGTTCTTC.

The V gene is TRBV18, the J gene TRBJ1-6; weak D call: TRBD1 (5 bases). The CDR3 runs to 14 residues. CDR1 and CDR2 from the germline V gene are KGHSH and LQKENI. Trimming shortened V by 3 bases and J by 9 bases, and 12 bases separated the two germline ends. The CDR3 sequence: CASSPSGYISPLHF. CDR3 coding DNA: TGTGCCAGCTCACCGTCAGGGTACATTTCACCCCTCCACTTT.

This chain links TRBV7-2 with TRBJ2-7, with 10 positions matching TRBD2. The CDR3 extends over 16 amino acids. Germline lookup yields CDR1 SGHTA and CDR2 FQGNSA. The V and J ends lost 5 bases and 2 bases, in that order; junction bases with no gene match: 9. This CDR3 reads CASSRFPGLATYEQYF. Here the CDR3 DNA reads TGTGCCAGCAGCCGTTTCCCGGGACTAGCGACCTACGAGCAGTACTTC.

This chain joins TRBV18 and TRBJ1-2, with TRBD1 as a possible D gene (6 bases). This CDR3 spans 13 amino acids. Trimming took 5 bases from V and 3 from J, leaving 10 bases between them. From germline, CDR1 is KGHSH and CDR2 LQKENI. In nucleotides, the CDR3 is TGTGCCAGCTCAGCACAGGGAGACTATGGCTACACCTTC. Translating gives CASSAQGDYGYTF.

This clone came up a few times. The CDR3 DNA reads as TGTGCCAGCAGCGCTAGCGACAGGGGCAGAGGAAACACCATATATTTT. Translating it yields CASSASDRGRGNTIYF. The rearrangement links TRBV6-2 or TRBV6-3 to TRBJ1-3; TRBD1 agrees at 8 bases. The length of the CDR3 is 16 residues. CDR1 and CDR2 (germline): MNHEY, SVGEGT. V lost 6 bases and J lost 4; bases outside the gene matches: 11.

The sample holds one count of this clone. The chain recombines TRBV6-5 with TRBJ2-3; 7 nucleotides align to TRBD2. This CDR3 is built from 14 residues. The V gene end was trimmed by 6 bases and the J gene end by 1 base; junction bases not matched to a gene: 4. Per germline, CDR1 MNHEY and CDR2 SVGAGI. The CDR3 region has the DNA TGTGCCAGCAGCAGGAGCGGGGGCACAGATACGCAGTATTTT. This encodes CASSRSGGTDTQYF.

The V gene is TRBV27, the J gene TRBJ2-2; tentatively, D is TRBD1 (7 bases). This CDR3 region has 19 residues. With 6 bases removed from V and 0 bases from J, the gap between germline ends came to 23 bases. CDR1 MNHEY and CDR2 SMNVEV come from the germline V gene (reference sequence). The CDR3, as DNA: TGTGCCAGCAGACTCGTGGGGCGGGGTACAGGGGCGAACACCGGGGAGCTGTTTTTT. Its translation: CASRLVGRGTGANTGELFF.

This chain uses TRBV6-6 with TRBJ2-5; 11 positions agree with TRBD2. The CDR3 covers 15 residues. V lost 0 bases, J lost 7 bases, and 4 bases stayed unmatched. From germline, CDR1 is MNHNY and CDR2 SVGAGI (reference sequence). The CDR3 sequence: CASSYSTSGAGTQYF. CDR3 nucleotides: TGTGCCAGCAGTTACTCGACTAGCGGGGCGGGGACCCAGTACTTC.

The rearrangement joins TRBV15 to TRBJ2-2; D remains ambiguous. There are 15 residues in the CDR3. Deletions cut 1 base from V and 4 bases from J, with 10 bases between. CDR1 is LNHNV, CDR2 YYDKDF, per germline (reference sequence). In nucleotides, the CDR3 is TGTGCCACCAGCAGAGGACCGTCGGGCACCGGGGAGCTGTTTTTT. Its protein product is CATSRGPSGTGELFF.

V is TRBV29-1 and J is TRBJ1-4, with 7 bases aligning to TRBD1. V was clipped by 6 bases and J by 5 bases; unmatched bases: 9. Germline V gene sequence: CDR1 SQVTM, CDR2 ANQGSEA. This CDR3 is built from 14 residues. CDR3 DNA: TGCAGCGTGCGGGGGGGACAGCTAAATGAAAAACTGTTTTTT. Translated, it gives CSVRGGQLNEKLFF.

DNA for the CDR3: TGTGCCAGCGGACAGCTCTACACCGGGGAGCTGTTTTTT. It translates to CASGQLYTGELFF. V and J are TRBV3-1 (or the pseudogene TRBV3-2) and TRBJ2-2; TRBD1 is a possible D gene (6 bases). CDR1 and CDR2 (germline): LGHDT, YNNKEL (reference sequence). The ends were cut back, 8 bases at V and 3 bases at J, with 10 bases in the middle. The CDR3 totals 13 residues.

The chain uses TRBV7-9 and TRBJ1-6, with 8 bases lining up with TRBD1. The CDR3 has 15 residues. Germline V CDR1 and CDR2: SEHNR, FQNEAQ (reference sequence). Germline trimming cut 5 bases from V and 4 bases from J; bases unmatched to any gene: 4. The CDR3 reads CASSPWDRYNSPLHF. CDR3 DNA: TGTGCCAGCAGCCCGTGGGACAGGTATAATTCACCCCTCCACTTT.

V usage is TRBV4-1 and J usage is TRBJ2-1, with 9 bases identical to TRBD1. CDR3 length: 17 residues. V dropped 3 bases and J dropped 3; count of bases not matched to a gene: 9. Germline values: CDR1 MGHRA, CDR2 YSYEKL. The CDR3 DNA reads TGCGCCAGCAGCCACCAAAGGACAGGGGTGGTCTACAATGAGCAGTTCTTC. It codes for CASSHQRTGVVYNEQFF.

J is TRBJ2-7 and V is TRBV19, with 8 positions matching TRBD1. Losses at the gene ends were 6 bases for V and 2 bases for J; bases not matched to a gene: 3. Per the germline V gene, CDR1 is LNHDA and CDR2 is SQIVND (reference sequence). CDR3 size: 13 residues. The CDR3 loop is CASRQGGAYEQYF. CDR3 DNA sequence: TGTGCCAGTAGACAGGGGGGCGCCTACGAGCAGTACTTC.

This chain joins TRBV30 and TRBJ2-3, with 12 bases identical to TRBD2. The CDR3 covers 14 residues. Germline CDR1 and CDR2: GTSNPN and SVGIG (reference sequence). V was pared by 3 bases and J by 5 bases, with 3 bases of the junction left unmatched. CDR3: CAWRTSGGIDTQYF. The CDR3 DNA reads TGTGCCTGGAGGACTAGCGGGGGAATAGATACGCAGTATTTT.